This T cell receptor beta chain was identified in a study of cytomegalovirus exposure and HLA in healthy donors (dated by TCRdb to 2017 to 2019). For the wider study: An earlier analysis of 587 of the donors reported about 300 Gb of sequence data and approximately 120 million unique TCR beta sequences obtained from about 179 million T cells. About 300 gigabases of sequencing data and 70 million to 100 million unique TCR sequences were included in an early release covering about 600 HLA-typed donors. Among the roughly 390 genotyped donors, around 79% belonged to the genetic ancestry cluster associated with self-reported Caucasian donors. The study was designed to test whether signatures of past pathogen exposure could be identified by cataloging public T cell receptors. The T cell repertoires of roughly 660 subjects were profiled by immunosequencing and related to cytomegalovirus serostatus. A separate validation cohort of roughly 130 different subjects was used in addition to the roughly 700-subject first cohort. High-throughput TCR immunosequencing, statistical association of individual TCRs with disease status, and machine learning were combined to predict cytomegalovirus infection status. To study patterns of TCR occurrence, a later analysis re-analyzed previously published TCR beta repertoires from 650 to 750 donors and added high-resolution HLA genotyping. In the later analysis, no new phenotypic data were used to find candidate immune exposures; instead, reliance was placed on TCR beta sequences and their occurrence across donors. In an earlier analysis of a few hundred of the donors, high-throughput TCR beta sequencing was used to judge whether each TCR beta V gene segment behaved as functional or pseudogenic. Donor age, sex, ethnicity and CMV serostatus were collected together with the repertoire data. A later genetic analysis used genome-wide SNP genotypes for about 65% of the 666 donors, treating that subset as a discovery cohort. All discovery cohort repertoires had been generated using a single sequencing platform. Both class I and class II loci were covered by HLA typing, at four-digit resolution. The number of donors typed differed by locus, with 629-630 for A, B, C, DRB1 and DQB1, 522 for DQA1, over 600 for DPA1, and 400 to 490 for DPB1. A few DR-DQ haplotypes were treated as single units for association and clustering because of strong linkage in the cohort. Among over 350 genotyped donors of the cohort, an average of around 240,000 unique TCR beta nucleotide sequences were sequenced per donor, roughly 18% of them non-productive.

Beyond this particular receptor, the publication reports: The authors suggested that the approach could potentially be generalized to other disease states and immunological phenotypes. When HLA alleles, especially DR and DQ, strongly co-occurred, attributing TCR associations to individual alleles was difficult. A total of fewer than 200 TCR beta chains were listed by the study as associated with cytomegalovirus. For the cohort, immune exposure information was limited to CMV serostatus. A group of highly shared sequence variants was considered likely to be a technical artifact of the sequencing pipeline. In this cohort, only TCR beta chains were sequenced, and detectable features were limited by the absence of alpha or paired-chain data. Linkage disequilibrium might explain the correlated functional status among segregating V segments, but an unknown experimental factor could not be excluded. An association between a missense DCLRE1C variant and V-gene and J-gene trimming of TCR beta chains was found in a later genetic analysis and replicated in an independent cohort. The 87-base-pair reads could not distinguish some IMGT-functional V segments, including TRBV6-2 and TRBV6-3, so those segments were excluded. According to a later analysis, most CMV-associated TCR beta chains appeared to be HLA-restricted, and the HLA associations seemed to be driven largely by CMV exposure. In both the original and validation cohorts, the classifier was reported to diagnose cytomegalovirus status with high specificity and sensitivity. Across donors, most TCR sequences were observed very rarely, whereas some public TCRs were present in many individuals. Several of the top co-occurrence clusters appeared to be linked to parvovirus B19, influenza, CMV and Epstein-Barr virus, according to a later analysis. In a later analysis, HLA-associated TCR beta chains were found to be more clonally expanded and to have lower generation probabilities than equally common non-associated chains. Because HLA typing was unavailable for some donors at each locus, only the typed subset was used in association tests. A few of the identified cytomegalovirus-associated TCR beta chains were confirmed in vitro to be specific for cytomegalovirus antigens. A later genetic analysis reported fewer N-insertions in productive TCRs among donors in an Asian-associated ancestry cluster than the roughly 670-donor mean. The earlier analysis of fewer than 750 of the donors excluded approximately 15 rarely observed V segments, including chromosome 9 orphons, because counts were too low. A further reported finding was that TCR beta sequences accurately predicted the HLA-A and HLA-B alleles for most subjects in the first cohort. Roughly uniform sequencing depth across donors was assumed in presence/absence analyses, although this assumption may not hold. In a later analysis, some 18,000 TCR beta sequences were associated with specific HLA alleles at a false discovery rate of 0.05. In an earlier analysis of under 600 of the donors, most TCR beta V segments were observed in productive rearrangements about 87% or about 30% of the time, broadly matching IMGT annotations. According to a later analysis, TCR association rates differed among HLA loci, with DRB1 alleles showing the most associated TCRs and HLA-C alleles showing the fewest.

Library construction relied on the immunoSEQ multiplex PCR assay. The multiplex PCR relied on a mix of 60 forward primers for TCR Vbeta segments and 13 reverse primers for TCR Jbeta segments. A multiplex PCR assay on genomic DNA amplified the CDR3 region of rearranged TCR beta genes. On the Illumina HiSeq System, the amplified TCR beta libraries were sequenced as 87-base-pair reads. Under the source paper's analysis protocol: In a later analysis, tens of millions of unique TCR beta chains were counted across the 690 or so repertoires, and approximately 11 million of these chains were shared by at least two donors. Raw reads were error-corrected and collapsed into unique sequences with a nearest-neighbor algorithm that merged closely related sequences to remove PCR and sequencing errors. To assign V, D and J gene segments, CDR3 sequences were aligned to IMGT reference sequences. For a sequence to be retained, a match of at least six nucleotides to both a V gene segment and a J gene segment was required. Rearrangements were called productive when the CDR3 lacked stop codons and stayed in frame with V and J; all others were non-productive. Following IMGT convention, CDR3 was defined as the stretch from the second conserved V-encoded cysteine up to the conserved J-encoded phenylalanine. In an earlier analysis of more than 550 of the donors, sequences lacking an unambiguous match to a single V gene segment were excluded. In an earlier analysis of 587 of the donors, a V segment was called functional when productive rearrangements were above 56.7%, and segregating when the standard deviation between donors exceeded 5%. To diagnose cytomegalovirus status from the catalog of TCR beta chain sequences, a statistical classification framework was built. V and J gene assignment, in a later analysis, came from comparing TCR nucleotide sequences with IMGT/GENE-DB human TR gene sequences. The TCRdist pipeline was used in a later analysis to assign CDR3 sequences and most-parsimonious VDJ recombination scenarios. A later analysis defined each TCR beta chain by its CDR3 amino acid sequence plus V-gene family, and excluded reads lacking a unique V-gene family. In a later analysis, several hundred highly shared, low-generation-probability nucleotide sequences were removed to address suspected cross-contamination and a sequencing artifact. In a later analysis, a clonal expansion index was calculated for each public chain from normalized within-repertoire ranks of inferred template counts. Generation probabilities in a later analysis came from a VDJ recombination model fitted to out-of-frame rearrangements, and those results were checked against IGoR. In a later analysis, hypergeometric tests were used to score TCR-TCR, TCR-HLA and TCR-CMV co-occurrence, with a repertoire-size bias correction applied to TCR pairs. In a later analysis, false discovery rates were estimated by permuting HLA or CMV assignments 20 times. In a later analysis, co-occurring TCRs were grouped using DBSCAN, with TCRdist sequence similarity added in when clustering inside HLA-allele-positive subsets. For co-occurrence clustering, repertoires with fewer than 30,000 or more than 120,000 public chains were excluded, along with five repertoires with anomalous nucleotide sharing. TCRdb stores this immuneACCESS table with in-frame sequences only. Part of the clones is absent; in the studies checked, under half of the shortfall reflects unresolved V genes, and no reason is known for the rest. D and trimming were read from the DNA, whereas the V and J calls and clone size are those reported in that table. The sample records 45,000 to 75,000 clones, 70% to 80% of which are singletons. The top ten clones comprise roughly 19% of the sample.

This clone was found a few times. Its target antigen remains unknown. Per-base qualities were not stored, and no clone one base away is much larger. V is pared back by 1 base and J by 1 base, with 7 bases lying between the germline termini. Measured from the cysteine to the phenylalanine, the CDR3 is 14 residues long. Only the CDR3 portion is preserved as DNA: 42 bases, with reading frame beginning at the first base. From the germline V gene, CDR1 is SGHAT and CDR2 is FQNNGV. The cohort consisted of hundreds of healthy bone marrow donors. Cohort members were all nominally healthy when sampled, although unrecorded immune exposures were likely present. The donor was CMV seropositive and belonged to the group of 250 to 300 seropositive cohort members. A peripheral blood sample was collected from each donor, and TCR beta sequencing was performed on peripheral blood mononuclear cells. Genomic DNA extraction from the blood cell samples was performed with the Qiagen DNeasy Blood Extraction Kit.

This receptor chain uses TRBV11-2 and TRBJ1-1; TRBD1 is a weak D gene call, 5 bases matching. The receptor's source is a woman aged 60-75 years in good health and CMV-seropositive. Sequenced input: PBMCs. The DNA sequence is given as TGTGCCAGCAGCTTAGGGGGCTCGAACACTGAAGCTTTCTTT. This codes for CASSLGGSNTEAFF.